Below, 10 T cell receptor beta chains from the same sample are listed, as sequenced in a study of fetal regulatory T cell absence and autoimmunity. Repertoires were generated with immunoSEQ multiplex PCR, while TCRdb's copy carries only in-frame clones and drops some. The sample yields about 50,000 clones, about 80% seen once. The specimen sequenced was cord blood. Receptors originate from a newborn boy with IPEX syndrome.

The V gene is TRBV7-9, the J gene TRBJ1-3, with 10 bases matching TRBD1. V dropped 3 bases and J dropped 5; count of bases not matched to a gene: 13. Germline V gene data show CDR1 as SEHNR and CDR2 as FQNEAQ (reference sequence). The CDR3 is 18 amino acids. The CDR3 nucleotides read TGTGCCAGCAGCTTCGGGACAGGGGATCTCACTTCACGAAACACCATATATTTT. Protein: CASSFGTGDLTSRNTIYF. Full variable domain (outside the CDR3, taken from reference TRBV7-9 and TRBJ1-3): DTGVSQNPRHKITKRGQNVTFRCDPISEHNRLYWYRQTLGQGPEFLTYFQNEAQLEKSRLLSDRFSAERPKGSFSTLEIQRTEQGDSAMYLCASSFGTGDLTSRNTIYFGEGSWLTVV.

The chain links TRBV6-1 to TRBJ2-1; TRBD2 matches 12 bases. V trimming: 5 bases; J trimming: 8 bases; junction bases outside the gene matches: 4. This CDR3 has 14 amino acids. Germline-derived CDR1 and CDR2 are MNHNS and SASEGT. The CDR3 DNA follows: TGTGCCAGCAGTAACCTAGCGGGAGGGTATGAGCAGTTCTTC. Encoded protein: CASSNLAGGYEQFF.

This clone has a handful of counts. V gene TRBV25-1 combines with J gene TRBJ2-7; the match to TRBD2 covers 12 bases. The CDR3 sequence is 15 residues long. Germline CDR1 reads MGHDK; CDR2 reads SYGVNS. The trim removed 4 bases at V and 4 bases at J, leaving 5 bases unmatched. The CDR3 region is CASSAPGTSGYEQYF. Written as DNA, the CDR3 is TGTGCCAGCAGTGCCCCCGGGACTAGCGGGTACGAGCAGTACTTC.

This chain links TRBV11-2 with TRBJ2-1; tentative D call: TRBD2 (6 bases). V was pared by 4 bases and J by 9 bases, with 10 bases between. Germline CDR1 reads SGHAT; CDR2 reads FQNNGV. The CDR3 totals 12 residues. CDR3 residues: CASSSGGGEQFF. In DNA form, the CDR3 reads TGTGCCAGCAGCTCCGGGGGAGGTGAGCAGTTCTTC.

The chain recombines TRBV4-1 with TRBJ1-1; 8 bases align to TRBD1. The CDR3 runs to 19 residues. Unmatched junction bases numbered 12, after V lost 0 bases and J lost 0 bases. The germline gives CDR1 MGHRA, CDR2 YSYEKL. CDR3 loop: CASSQDPPDRDILNTEAFF. The CDR3 coding sequence is TGCGCCAGCAGCCAAGATCCCCCGGACAGGGATATTTTGAACACTGAAGCTTTCTTT.

The J gene is TRBJ1-2, the V gene TRBV25-1, with D unresolved. Germline assignment: CDR1 MGHDK and CDR2 SYGVNS. V lost 3 bases and J 4 bases, leaving 12 bases between the germline ends. The CDR3 spans 14 residues. The CDR3 here is CASSEGGSRYGYTF. The CDR3 region has the DNA TGTGCCAGCAGTGAGGGCGGCTCCCGCTATGGCTACACCTTC.

The chain carries TRBV4-3 and TRBJ2-3, with D possibly matching TRBD1 (6 bases). CDR3 length: 17 amino acids. Trimming took 0 bases from V and 3 from J, leaving 16 bases between them. The germline V gene has CDR1 LGHNA and CDR2 YSLEER. The CDR3 spells CASSQDGGQIPTDTQYF. In DNA form, the CDR3 reads TGCGCCAGCAGCCAAGATGGTGGACAGATCCCGACAGATACGCAGTATTTT.

V usage is TRBV7-6 and J usage is TRBJ2-2; a weak D match, TRBD2 (5 bases). The CDR3 covers 15 residues. The V end lost 0 bases, the J end lost 5 bases, and 10 bases lay between the germline ends. The germline gives CDR1 SGHVS, CDR2 FNYEAQ. The CDR3 nucleotides read TGTGCCAGCAGCTTAGCGCTTACTAGGACCGGGGAGCTGTTTTTT. Protein product: CASSLALTRTGELFF.

This chain joins TRBV25-1 and TRBJ1-5; tentative D call: TRBD1 (5 bases). Trimming stripped 2 bases from V and 5 bases from J, with 13 bases between. CDR1 and CDR2 from the germline V gene are MGHDK and SYGVNS. CDR3 size: 15 residues. DNA of the CDR3: TGTGCCAGCAGTGAACGGGGGAATGGGGATCAGCCCCAGCATTTT. As protein: CASSERGNGDQPQHF.

The chain has TRBV4-1 and TRBJ2-1; 8 nucleotides match TRBD2. CDR3 size: 15 residues. V shed 2 bases, J shed 7 bases, and the junction held 7 bases outside the gene matches. CDR1 MGHRA and CDR2 YSYEKL come from the germline V gene. CDR3 in DNA: TGCGCCAGCAGCCAACTAGGACTAGCTGTGAATGAGCAGTTCTTC. Encoded protein: CASSQLGLAVNEQFF.